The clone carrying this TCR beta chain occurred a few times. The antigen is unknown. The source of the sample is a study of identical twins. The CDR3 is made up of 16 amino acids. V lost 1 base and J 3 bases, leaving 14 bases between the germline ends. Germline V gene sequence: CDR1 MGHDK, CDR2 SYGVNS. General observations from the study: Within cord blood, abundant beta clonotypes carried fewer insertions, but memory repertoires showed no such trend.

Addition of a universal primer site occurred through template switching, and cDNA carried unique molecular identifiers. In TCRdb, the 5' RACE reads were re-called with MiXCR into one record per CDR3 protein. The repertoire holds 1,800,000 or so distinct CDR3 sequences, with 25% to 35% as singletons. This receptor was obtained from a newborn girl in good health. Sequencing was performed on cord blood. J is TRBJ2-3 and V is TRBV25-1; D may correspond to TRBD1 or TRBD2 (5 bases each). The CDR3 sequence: CASSEFGGRGTDTQYF. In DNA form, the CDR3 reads TGTGCCAGCAGTGAATTTGGGGGAAGGGGTACAGATACGCAGTATTTT.